Below are 22 T cell receptor beta chains sequenced from a single sample in a study of blood T cells in healthy people across ages. Together with a sample-barcoded 5' primer, a J-beta primer mix was included in a second PCR lasting about 7 to 12 cycles. TCRdb re-analysed the 5' RACE reads in MiXCR, keeping a single row per CDR3 protein. This table holds about 560,000 distinct CDR3 sequences, about 27% found once. The same specimen was also included in a second study, on T cells of mothers and their children.

Specimen: blood. All receptors come from a boy aged 2 to 9 in good health.

This chain joins TRBV6-1 and TRBJ2-2; D is uncertain. This CDR3 region has 18 residues. Trimming stripped 2 bases from V and 0 bases from J, with 16 bases between. The V gene's germline CDR1 is MNHNS and CDR2 SASEGT. The CDR3 here is CASSERWVISANTGELFF. The CDR3 DNA is TGTGCCAGCAGTGAAAGATGGGTGATAAGCGCGAACACCGGGGAGCTGTTTTTT.

The chain is built from TRBV11-3 and TRBJ2-3; D is perhaps TRBD1 (6 bases). The CDR3 has 15 residues. Trimming took off 5 bases at V and 4 bases at J, with 16 bases between the two ends. Germline V gives CDR1 SGHNT, CDR2 YENEEA. The CDR3 spells CASSADSMGPDTQYF. CDR3 DNA: TGTGCCAGCAGCGCGGACAGCATGGGCCCAGATACGCAGTATTTT. The variable domain in full, with the rest retrieved from reference TRBV11-3 and TRBJ2-3, is EAGVVQSPRYKIIEKKQPVAFWCNPISGHNTLYWYLQNLGQGPELLIRYENEEAVDDSQLPKDRFSAERLKGVDSTLKIQPAELGDSAVYLCASSADSMGPDTQYFGPGTRLTVL.

As regards this clonotype: The germline gene is not matched at one end of the junction; a read error may be the cause. V usage is TRBV5-1 and J usage is TRBJ1-4; unclear D gene. Germline lookup yields CDR1 SGHRS and CDR2 YFSETQ. The CDR3 runs 15 residues. CDR3: CVSSSSVGTNEKLFF. Written as DNA, the CDR3 is TGCGTCAGCAGCTCCAGTGTGGGGACTAATGAAAAACTGTTTTTT.

This clonotype was seen a handful of times. The chain links TRBV2 to TRBJ2-5; the D gene is possibly TRBD2 (6 bases). Between the trimmed V and J ends, which lost 8 bases and 2 bases, there was a span of 12 bases. Germline CDR1 is SNHLY and CDR2 is FYNNEI. There are 13 residues in the CDR3. CDR3 loop: CASGGLRQETQYF. DNA for the CDR3: TGTGCCAGCGGGGGACTGAGACAAGAGACCCAGTACTTC.

This clonotype occurred a few times. V is TRBV7-2 and J is TRBJ1-2; perhaps TRBD1 as D (5 bases). Trimming left V 8 bases short and J 8 bases short, with 18 bases between. The germline V gene encodes CDR1 SGHTA and CDR2 FQGNSA. This CDR3 has 13 amino acids. This CDR3 reads CASDPGRVGGYTF. CDR3 DNA: TGTGCCAGCGACCCTGGCAGGGTGGGCGGCTACACCTTC. Looking up the rest from reference TRBV7-2 and TRBJ1-2 gives the full variable domain: GAGVSQSPSNKVTEKGKDVELRCDPISGHTALYWYRQSLGQGLEFLIYFQGNSAPDKSGLPSDRFSAERTGGSVSTLTIQRTQQEDSAVYLCASDPGRVGGYTFGSGTRLTVV.

This chain links TRBV6-5 with TRBJ1-5; D is undetermined. Trimming took 5 bases from V and 3 from J, leaving 8 bases between them. The CDR3 has 13 residues. Germline V gene lookup returns CDR1 MNHEY and CDR2 SVGAGI. CDR3 region: CASSGVDNQPQHF. DNA of the CDR3: TGTGCCAGCAGTGGAGTAGACAATCAGCCCCAGCATTTT.

The chain uses TRBV28 and TRBJ2-7; D possibly corresponds to TRBD1 (5 bases). The CDR3 extends over 13 amino acids. V lost 3 bases, J lost 3 bases, and 9 bases lay in between. Per the germline V gene, CDR1 is MDHEN and CDR2 is SYDVKM. Written as DNA, the CDR3 is TGTGCCAGCAGTTTGGACACTTTCTACGAGCAGTACTTC. Its translation is CASSLDTFYEQYF.

Only a few counts were recorded for this clonotype. V is TRBV5-1 and J is TRBJ2-3, with D perhaps TRBD2 (7 bases). Germline lookup yields CDR1 SGHRS and CDR2 YFSETQ. This CDR3 is 15 amino acids long. V was trimmed by 0 bases and J by 3 bases, leaving 11 bases between them. The CDR3 region has the DNA TGCGCCAGCAGCTTGGTAGGGGGGGAGACAGATACGCAGTATTTT. This codes for CASSLVGGETDTQYF. Together with reference TRBV5-1 and TRBJ2-3, the CDR3 gives the full variable domain: KAGVTQTPRYLIKTRGQQVTLSCSPISGHRSVSWYQQTPGQGLQFLFEYFSETQRNKGNFPGRFSGRQFSNSRSEMNVSTLELGDSALYLCASSLVGGETDTQYFGPGTRLTVL.

The rearrangement uses TRBV5-1 and TRBJ2-1; 13 bases agree with TRBD2. The germline gives CDR1 SGHRS, CDR2 YFSETQ. The CDR3 runs to 20 residues. With V trimmed by 0 bases and J by 0 bases, 9 bases remained unmatched. The chain's CDR3 is CASSLGRTSGSLNSYNEQFF. The CDR3 nucleotides read TGCGCCAGCAGCTTGGGGCGGACTAGCGGGAGTCTCAACTCCTACAATGAGCAGTTCTTC.

This chain links TRBV11-2 with TRBJ1-3; D possibly corresponds to TRBD1 (6 bases). Germline CDR1 reads SGHAT; CDR2 reads FQNNGV. V lost 7 bases and J lost 0, with 16 bases in between. The CDR3 runs to 16 residues. The CDR3 nucleotides are TGTGCCAGCACCAACTTCAGGGGTTACTCTGGAAACACCATATATTTT. Translating it yields CASTNFRGYSGNTIYF.

This clonotype was counted at least ten times. The V gene is TRBV5-1, the J gene TRBJ2-5; D remains unclear. The CDR3 sequence is 11 residues long. Looked up from germline, CDR1 is SGHRS and CDR2 is YFSETQ. V was cut by 4 bases and J by 4 bases, with 5 bases left in between. In DNA, the CDR3 is TGCGCCAGCAGCATTAGAGAGACCCAGTACTTC. It is translated as CASSIRETQYF. Drawing the rest from reference TRBV5-1 and TRBJ2-5, the complete variable domain is KAGVTQTPRYLIKTRGQQVTLSCSPISGHRSVSWYQQTPGQGLQFLFEYFSETQRNKGNFPGRFSGRQFSNSRSEMNVSTLELGDSALYLCASSIRETQYFGPGTRLLVL.

This clonotype was observed a few times. The V and J genes are TRBV13 and TRBJ2-7; 9 positions match TRBD1. Judging by the DNA end, TRBJ2-5 fits better; the J call may be wrong. CDR3 length equals 14 residues. Germline V lookup: CDR1 PRHDT, CDR2 FYEKMQ (reference sequence). In DNA, the CDR3 is TGTGCCAGCAGCCAAGAGGACAGGGGTGAGACCCAGTACTTC. Translating it yields CASSQEDRGETQYF.

This clonotype was found a few times. This chain connects TRBV25-1 to TRBJ2-5; 7 bases fit TRBD2. Germline V gene data show CDR1 as MGHDK and CDR2 as SYGVNS. The CDR3 covers 16 residues. Trimming at V came to 0 bases and at J to 4 bases, leaving 8 bases not matched to a gene. CDR3 in DNA: TGTGCCAGCAGTGAATATATAGGCGGGAGCGGAGAGACCCAGTACTTC. Translated: CASSEYIGGSGETQYF.

The chain joins TRBV27 to TRBJ2-3; 10 nucleotides align to TRBD2. Trimming at V came to 3 bases and at J to 6 bases, leaving 9 bases not matched to a gene. CDR1 and CDR2 (germline): MNHEY, SMNVEV (reference sequence). The CDR3 consists of 16 residues. CDR3: CASSFQLAGTNDTQYF. CDR3 sequence (DNA): TGTGCCAGCAGTTTTCAACTAGCGGGGACTAATGATACGCAGTATTTT.

V gene TRBV6-6 combines with J gene TRBJ2-7; unclear D gene. With 6 bases removed from V and 6 bases from J, the gap between germline ends came to 18 bases. The CDR3 runs to 14 residues. The germline V gene encodes CDR1 MNHNY and CDR2 SVGAGI (reference sequence). As DNA, the CDR3 is TGTGCCAGCAGGGAGACCGCCCAACGTGGCGAGCAGTACTTC. Encoded protein: CASRETAQRGEQYF.

J is TRBJ1-1 and V is TRBV12-3 or TRBV12-4; a possible D gene is TRBD1 (6 bases). CDR3 size: 16 residues. Trimming shortened V by 4 bases and J by 0 bases, and 15 bases separated the two germline ends. The CDR3 region has the DNA TGTGCCAGCAGTTCGGGGGCAGGAAGGTTGAACACTGAAGCTTTCTTT. It specifies CASSSGAGRLNTEAFF.

The chain has TRBV20-1 and TRBJ1-4; weak D call: TRBD1 (5 bases). The CDR3 is 13 amino acids. The ends were cut back, 6 bases at V and 5 bases at J, with 13 bases in the middle. In germline, CDR1 is DFQATT, CDR2 SNEGSKA (reference sequence). The DNA of the CDR3 is TGCAGTGCGCCGGGACCGCGAAATGAAAAACTGTTTTTT. This codes for CSAPGPRNEKLFF.

The chain recombines TRBV20-1 with TRBJ1-2; TRBD1 matches 8 bases. The germline V gene encodes CDR1 DFQATT and CDR2 SNEGSKA (reference sequence). The length of the CDR3 is 12 residues. V lost 5 bases and J lost 4; bases outside the gene matches: 3. The CDR3: CSADTGGYGYTF. The CDR3 DNA is TGCAGTGCTGATACAGGGGGCTATGGCTACACCTTC.

This clonotype was found a few times. This chain uses TRBV20-1 with TRBJ1-4; D gene unclear. The CDR3 spans 12 residues. Trimming removed 0 bases from V and 3 bases from J, with 2 bases in between. Per germline, CDR1 DFQATT and CDR2 SNEGSKA (reference sequence). The chain's CDR3 is CSARDPNEKLFF. CDR3 coding DNA: TGCAGTGCTAGAGACCCTAATGAAAAACTGTTTTTT.

There are a few counts of this clonotype. This chain joins TRBV2 and TRBJ2-7, with TRBD1 matching 7 bases. The V gene end was trimmed by 8 bases and the J gene end by 6 bases; junction bases not matched to a gene: 13. CDR3 size: 14 residues. Germline lookup yields CDR1 SNHLY and CDR2 FYNNEI. CDR3 region: CASADRAIGPEQYF. CDR3 sequence (DNA): TGTGCCAGCGCCGACAGGGCCATCGGTCCCGAGCAGTACTTC.

This clonotype was seen more than once but under ten times. J is TRBJ2-2 and V is TRBV25-1, with 9 bases fitting TRBD2. J gave up 4 bases and V 3 bases, and 9 bases lay outside the gene matches. The CDR3 sequence is 17 residues long. Per germline, CDR1 MGHDK and CDR2 SYGVNS. CDR3: CASSDLGGSGGTGELFF. CDR3 sequence (DNA): TGTGCCAGCAGTGACCTAGGTGGTAGCGGGGGCACCGGGGAGCTGTTTTTT.

This chain links TRBV9 with TRBJ2-3; possible D gene TRBD1, 5 bases. The germline V and J ends were trimmed by 1 base and 2 bases, with 11 bases remaining between them. The CDR3 runs 15 residues. The germline CDR1 and CDR2 sequences are SGDLS and YYNGEE. This chain's CDR3 is CASSVRGGPTDTQYF. As DNA, the CDR3 is TGTGCCAGCAGCGTAAGGGGCGGACCCACAGATACGCAGTATTTT.